The present T cell receptor beta chain was sequenced within a study of cytomegalovirus exposure and HLA in healthy donors. Study findings and constraints: Across donors, most TCRs were seen rarely, yet some public ones were widespread. Earlier results showed most TCR beta V segments being productive about 90% or about 30% of the time. The study labeled 150 or so TCR beta chains cytomegalovirus-associated.

It was healthy bone marrow donors who served as donors. The PCR used 60 Vbeta and 13 Jbeta primers. Profiling relied on immunoSEQ multiplex PCR, and the TCRdb table lists in-frame clones only, not all of them. The table lists 85,000 to 130,000 clones, around 10% of them singletons. About this clone: The antigen is undetermined.

Source material: PBMCs. The clonotype originates from a man between 40 and 49 years old in good health and CMV-seropositive.

DNA of the CDR3: TGTGCCAGCAGTTTATTTAGCGGGGACCAAGAGACCCAGTACTTC. Translating it yields CASSLFSGDQETQYF. The gene calls are TRBV28 and TRBJ2-5, with TRBD2 matching 8 bases. This CDR3 is built from 15 residues. Germline-derived CDR1 and CDR2 are MDHEN and SYDVKM. The trim removed 1 base at V and 0 bases at J, leaving 1 base unmatched. Filled out from reference TRBV28 and TRBJ2-5, the complete variable domain reads DVKVTQSSRYLVKRTGEKVFLECVQDMDHENMFWYRQDPGLGLRLIYFSYDVKMKEKGDIPEGYSVSREKKERFSLILESASTNQTSMYLCASSLFSGDQETQYFGPGTRLLVL.